These 28 T cell receptor beta chains share one sample of origin, sequenced in a study of T cells in Graves' hyperthyroidism and ophthalmopathy. RNA transcripts were the template for amplifying TCR beta CDR3 regions. The study used the HTBI primer set for a first-round RT-PCR of the TCR CDR3. Using its own MiXCR run on the multiplex PCR reads, TCRdb lists one record per CDR3 protein. The sample carries 360,000 or so distinct CDR3 sequences, about 16% recorded once. The sample comprised blood. Receptor source: a woman aged 55-69 years with Graves' ophthalmopathy.

V and J are TRBV10-1 and TRBJ1-1; D gene unclear. The CDR3 has 13 amino acids. The germline V gene has CDR1 WNHNN and CDR2 SYGVQD (reference sequence). Trimming removed 7 bases from V and 0 bases from J, with 9 bases in between. The CDR3 here is CASTAELNTEAFF. CDR3 in DNA: TGCGCCAGCACGGCAGAATTGAACACTGAAGCTTTCTTT.

This clonotype was counted at least ten times. Here the CDR3 DNA reads TGTGCCAGCAGTGCGGACAGGGGGGATACGCAGTATTTT. Residues: CASSADRGDTQYF. V gene TRBV2 combines with J gene TRBJ2-3; 10 nucleotides line up with TRBD1. Germline V CDR1 and CDR2: SNHLY, FYNNEI. There are 13 residues in the CDR3. V gave up 4 bases and J gave up 6 bases; unmatched junction bases: 1.

The J gene is TRBJ2-6, the V gene TRBV5-6; D gene uncertain. The CDR3 is 18 amino acids. V lost 1 base, J lost 0 bases, and 14 bases lay in between. Germline lookup yields CDR1 SGHDT and CDR2 YYEEEE. CDR3 bases: TGTGCCAGCAGCTTGTTTATGAAGCCTACCTCTGGGGCCAACGTCCTGACTTTC. This codes for CASSLFMKPTSGANVLTF.

The sample holds a few counts of this clonotype. The rearrangement joins TRBV9 to TRBJ2-1; the D gene is possibly TRBD2 (7 bases). CDR1 SGDLS and CDR2 YYNGEE come from the germline V gene. The CDR3 is 16 residues long. The germline V and J ends were trimmed by 4 bases and 1 base, with 15 bases remaining between them. This CDR3 is CASSSRGGRSYNEQFF. CDR3 in DNA: TGTGCCAGCAGCTCGAGGGGGGGGAGATCCTACAATGAGCAGTTCTTC.

This clonotype was seen at least ten times. The chain uses TRBV11-2 and TRBJ2-5, with D perhaps matching TRBD1 (6 bases). V was pared by 4 bases and J by 5 bases, with 11 bases between. Germline V lookup: CDR1 SGHAT, CDR2 FQNNGV. The CDR3 has 13 amino acids. The CDR3 here is CASSSGHLETQYF. As DNA, the CDR3 is TGTGCCAGCAGCTCGGGACACTTGGAGACCCAGTACTTC.

This clonotype was counted a single time. The gene calls are TRBV5-4 and TRBJ1-1; tentative D call: TRBD1 (5 bases). The V gene's germline CDR1 is SGHNT and CDR2 YYREEE (reference sequence). Trimming took off 0 bases at V and 5 bases at J, with 14 bases between the two ends. This CDR3 comprises 15 residues. The CDR3 here is CASSLEVGRPTEAFF. The DNA for the CDR3 is TGTGCCAGCAGCTTGGAAGTGGGGCGCCCGACTGAAGCTTTCTTT.

At least ten counts were recorded for this clonotype. This chain uses TRBV28 with TRBJ2-1; the match to TRBD2 covers 7 bases. The CDR3 covers 14 residues. Looked up from germline, CDR1 is MDHEN and CDR2 is SYDVKM. Trimming at V came to 5 bases and at J to 7 bases, leaving 8 bases not matched to a gene. The CDR3 loop is CASSILQGGNEQFF. DNA of the CDR3: TGTGCCAGCAGTATCTTGCAGGGAGGGAATGAGCAGTTCTTC.

This clonotype was seen a handful of times. It may be a read error: a sequence one base away is much more abundant. J is TRBJ2-7 and V is TRBV20-1; 10 nucleotides match TRBD1. The CDR3 spans 12 residues. Looked up from germline, CDR1 is DFQATT and CDR2 is SNEGSKA (reference sequence). The V segment lost 6 bases and the J segment 3 bases; nucleotides outside the gene matches: 2. CDR3 nucleotide sequence: TGCAGTGCCGGGACAGGGGTCTACGAGCAGTACTTC. Translation: CSAGTGVYEQYF.

There are many counts of this clonotype. The chain employs TRBV28 and TRBJ2-7; 9 nucleotides line up with TRBD1. V was clipped by 5 bases and J by 3 bases; unmatched bases: 5. The CDR3 covers 14 residues. Germline V gives CDR1 MDHEN, CDR2 SYDVKM. The CDR3 DNA is TGTGCCAGCAGTAGACAGGGGGGAAGCTACGAGCAGTACTTC. Protein sequence: CASSRQGGSYEQYF.

The chain employs TRBV2 and TRBJ2-3; 10 bases align to TRBD2. This CDR3 is 16 amino acids long. Losses at the gene ends were 5 bases for V and 3 bases for J; bases not matched to a gene: 8. Looked up from germline, CDR1 is SNHLY and CDR2 is FYNNEI. The CDR3 is CASSLLLAGVTDTQYF. The CDR3 DNA follows: TGTGCCAGCAGTCTTCTTCTAGCGGGAGTGACAGATACGCAGTATTTT.

This rearrangement joins TRBV18 to TRBJ2-3; D is uncertain. The CDR3 length is 13 residues. Germline values: CDR1 KGHSH, CDR2 LQKENI. V gave up 0 bases and J gave up 6 bases, with 7 bases separating them. DNA of the CDR3: TGTGCCAGCTCACCACCGGTCAAGGATACGCAGTATTTT. Encoded protein: CASSPPVKDTQYF.

Concerning this clonotype: The CDR3 ends on some other residue instead of the conserved phenylalanine or tryptophan, so this is likely a read error. The chain combines TRBV28 with TRBJ2-7; D could derive from TRBD1 or TRBD2 (6 bases each). Deletions cut 6 bases from V and 5 bases from J, with 17 bases between. The CDR3 is 14 residues long. Germline V CDR1 and CDR2: MDHEN, SYDVKM. For the CDR3, the DNA is TGTGCCAGCAGGGCGGGACACCTTTGGGACGAGCAGTACCTC. This codes for CASRAGHLWDEQYL.

This clonotype was recorded at least ten times. The chain recombines TRBV12-3 or TRBV12-4 with TRBJ1-5, with D possibly being TRBD1 (5 bases). This CDR3 spans 13 amino acids. V lost 2 bases and J lost 7, with 9 bases in between. Written as DNA, the CDR3 is TGTGCCAGCAGTTTAAGGGACGGGCAGCCCCAGCATTTT. It is translated as CASSLRDGQPQHF.

The table lists this clonotype with many counts. This chain's CDR3 is CASSVAWGAQRETQYF. Written as DNA, the CDR3 is TGTGCCAGCAGTGTCGCTTGGGGGGCCCAAAGAGAGACCCAGTACTTC. V and J are TRBV27 and TRBJ2-5; either TRBD1 or TRBD2 may supply D (6 bases each). The CDR3 sequence is 16 residues long. V shed 5 bases and J shed 4 bases, with 20 bases lying between them. Germline CDR1 is MNHEY and CDR2 is SMNVEV (reference sequence).

V gene TRBV25-1 combines with J gene TRBJ2-5; no clear D. The J call may be incorrect, as the DNA end agrees better with TRBJ2-1. CDR3 length equals 14 residues. Germline V gene data show CDR1 as MGHDK and CDR2 as SYGVNS. CDR3 sequence: CASSEYTIQETQFF. In DNA, the CDR3 is TGTGCCAGCAGTGAATACACAATCCAAGAGACCCAGTTCTTC.

This clonotype was observed many times. The chain has TRBV3-1 and TRBJ1-5; unclear D gene. V lost 0 bases and J lost 3, with 6 bases in between. Looked up from germline, CDR1 is LGHDT and CDR2 is YNNKEL (reference sequence). The CDR3 extends over 14 amino acids. CDR3 protein: CASSQDSVNQPQHF. The CDR3 DNA reads as TGTGCCAGCAGCCAAGACAGTGTCAATCAGCCCCAGCATTTT.

About this clonotype: Likely a read error: the CDR3 ends without its conserved phenylalanine or tryptophan. This sequence joins TRBV12-3 or TRBV12-4 and TRBJ1-6; D not resolved. CDR3 size: 14 residues. Deletions cut 3 bases from V and 7 bases from J, with 10 bases between. CDR3 loop: CASSLGTANSPLHS. The CDR3 bases are TGTGCCAGCAGTTTGGGAACAGCGAATTCACCCCTCCACTCT.

This sequence joins TRBV30 and TRBJ2-7; weak D call: TRBD1 (5 bases). V lost 3 bases and J 2 bases, leaving 23 bases between the germline ends. The CDR3 covers 17 residues. Germline CDR1 is GTSNPN and CDR2 is SVGIG (reference sequence). CDR3 DNA: TGTGCCTGGAGCACCCTTGAGGCAGGGAAAAGGACCTACGAGCAGTACTTC. Translated, it gives CAWSTLEAGKRTYEQYF.

This clonotype was found many times. V is TRBV27 and J is TRBJ2-3; D gene unclear. V lost 2 bases, J lost 3 bases, and 9 bases lay in between. Germline CDR1 MNHEY, CDR2 SMNVEV (reference sequence). The CDR3 runs to 14 residues. CDR3 loop: CASSLTSSTDTQYF. CDR3 coding DNA: TGTGCCAGCAGTTTAACTTCGTCGACAGATACGCAGTATTTT.

This clonotype was counted only a few times. Germline is not matched at one junction end, which may reflect a read error. The rearrangement joins TRBV5-1 to TRBJ1-6; D possibly corresponds to TRBD1 (5 bases). CDR3 size: 13 residues. Germline CDR1 and CDR2: SGHRS and YFSETQ. The CDR3 region has the DNA TGTGCCAGCAGCTTGGCGGGGCGTTCACCCCTCCACTTT. Translation: CASSLAGRSPLHF.

Many counts were recorded for this clonotype. The rearrangement links TRBV2 to TRBJ1-2; a weak D match, TRBD1 (6 bases). Per germline, CDR1 SNHLY and CDR2 FYNNEI. The CDR3 covers 13 residues. Trimming shortened V by 8 bases and J by 1 base, and 11 bases separated the two germline ends. The CDR3 loop is CASPTGFNYGYTF. The CDR3 DNA sequence: TGTGCCAGCCCGACAGGCTTTAACTATGGCTACACCTTC.

Ten or more counts support this clonotype. The chain has TRBV28 and TRBJ2-1; possibly TRBD2 for D (5 bases). The CDR3 runs to 17 residues. Germline CDR1 reads MDHEN; CDR2 reads SYDVKM. The ends were cut back, 6 bases at V and 3 bases at J, with 21 bases in the middle. For the CDR3, the DNA is TGTGCCAGCAGCCCTCCCGGATCCAGCGGACTCTACAATGAGCAGTTCTTC. Translation: CASSPPGSSGLYNEQFF.

There are many counts of this clonotype. The genes are TRBV5-1 and TRBJ2-7; 10 nucleotides align to TRBD1. The CDR3 totals 13 residues. Germline CDR1 and CDR2: SGHRS and YFSETQ. Germline trimming cut 3 bases from V and 3 bases from J; bases unmatched to any gene: 0. The CDR3 bases are TGCGCCAGCAGCTGGACAGGGGGCTACGAGCAGTACTTC. Protein product: CASSWTGGYEQYF.

This clonotype showed up many times. V usage is TRBV28 and J usage is TRBJ2-5; 13 positions agree with TRBD2. The CDR3 is 15 residues long. The trim removed 4 bases at V and 5 bases at J, leaving 4 bases unmatched. Per the germline V gene, CDR1 is MDHEN and CDR2 is SYDVKM. The CDR3 nucleotides are TGTGCCAGCAGTTCCCGGACTAGCGGGAGTGAGACCCAGTACTTC. It yields the protein CASSSRTSGSETQYF.

This clonotype was counted a few times. The chain carries TRBV5-6 and TRBJ1-1; D might be TRBD1 (6 bases). The length of the CDR3 is 17 residues. CDR1 is SGHDT and CDR2 is YYEEEE in the germline V gene. The ends were cut back, 4 bases at V and 1 base at J, with 20 bases in the middle. CDR3 residues: CASSLRRGMGRNTEAFF. The DNA for the CDR3 is TGTGCCAGCAGCCTTCGGAGGGGGATGGGGCGGAACACTGAAGCTTTCTTT.

This clonotype has ten or more counts. The chain is built from TRBV6-1 and TRBJ2-7; TRBD1 is a possible D gene (5 bases). CDR3 length equals 13 residues. V lost 5 bases, J lost 3 bases, and 11 bases lay in between. Germline V gives CDR1 MNHNS, CDR2 SASEGT. The CDR3 coding sequence is TGTGCCAGCAGTCGACAGACCCACTACGAGCAGTACTTC. This codes for CASSRQTHYEQYF.

The chain joins TRBV10-2 to TRBJ2-1; 8 bases align to TRBD2. The CDR3 is made up of 14 amino acids. The germline V gene has CDR1 WSHSY and CDR2 SAAADI. V gave up 11 bases and J gave up 5 bases; unmatched junction bases: 11. The CDR3 bases are TGCGCCGGTAAAACTAGCGGACCAAACAATGAGCAGTTCTTC. It yields the protein CAGKTSGPNNEQFF.

This clonotype was picked up many times. The chain couples TRBV15 to TRBJ1-5; D gene uncertain. This CDR3 spans 15 amino acids. The germline V gene encodes CDR1 LNHNV and CDR2 YYDKDF (reference sequence). V was cut by 0 bases and J by 0 bases, with 6 bases left in between. The CDR3 region has the DNA TGTGCCACCAGCAGAGATTTTTCTAGCAATCAGCCCCAGCATTTT. This gives the protein CATSRDFSSNQPQHF.